These 5 T cell receptor beta chains share one sample of origin, sequenced in a study of molecular identifiers for immune sequencing clone quantification. One entry per CDR3 protein, called by TCRdb with MiXCR from the PCR reads. Here the sample spans about 320,000 distinct CDR3 sequences, roughly 23% being singletons. Sequencing was done on a sample of naive CD8+ T cells from blood, with Jurkat cell RNA spiked in. Subset: FACS-sorted CD8+CD4-CCR7+CD45RA+ naive T cells. The source of these receptors is a human donor in good health. Some libraries in this study had Jurkat cell RNA spiked in.

This clonotype occurred many times. This chain connects TRBV6-5 to TRBJ2-7; 7 bases match TRBD1. CDR1 is MNHEY, CDR2 SVGAGI, per germline. V lost 0 bases and J lost 5; bases outside the gene matches: 7. The CDR3 spans 15 residues. CDR3 residues: CASSYSAGGRNEQYF. As DNA, the CDR3 is TGTGCCAGCAGTTACTCGGCAGGGGGTAGGAACGAGCAGTACTTC.

This clonotype came up a few times. The chain is built from TRBV30 and TRBJ2-5; 10 bases line up with TRBD1. V lost 5 bases and J lost 3; bases outside the gene matches: 12. This CDR3 has 16 residues. The V gene's germline CDR1 is GTSNPN and CDR2 SVGIG (reference sequence). CDR3 loop: CAWPGQGFEAKETQYF. The CDR3 coding sequence is TGTGCCTGGCCGGGACAGGGGTTCGAGGCAAAAGAGACCCAGTACTTC.

There are many counts of this clonotype. V is TRBV12-3 or TRBV12-4 and J is TRBJ1-1; no clear D. The CDR3 has 12 residues. The V end was cut by 0 bases, the J end by 7 bases, with 6 bases between. This CDR3 reads CASSLAVVEAFF. CDR3 nucleotides: TGTGCCAGCAGTTTAGCGGTAGTTGAAGCTTTCTTT.

The CDR3, as DNA: TGCAGCGTTGAAATACAGGGCCGGGGGGACACTGAAGCTTTCTTT. Protein: CSVEIQGRGDTEAFF. The rearrangement links TRBV29-1 to TRBJ1-1, with D possibly matching TRBD1 (6 bases). The CDR3 consists of 15 residues. Deletions cut 2 bases from V and 3 bases from J, with 16 bases between. CDR1 is SQVTM, CDR2 ANQGSEA, per germline.

This clonotype came up a few times. V and J are TRBV27 and TRBJ2-3; D is perhaps TRBD2 (6 bases). The V end lost 2 bases, the J end lost 4 bases, and 10 bases lay between the germline ends. The length of the CDR3 is 14 residues. Germline CDR1 reads MNHEY; CDR2 reads SMNVEV (reference sequence). The CDR3 nucleotides are TGTGCCAGCAGTTTAATGGGGGGAGCAGATACGCAGTATTTT. Translating it yields CASSLMGGADTQYF.